The rows below give T cell receptor beta chains drawn from one sample of a study of T cells in Graves' hyperthyroidism and ophthalmopathy. Each CDR3 protein is one row after TCRdb ran MiXCR on the multiplex PCR reads. Among roughly 720,000 distinct CDR3 sequences listed, 17% were seen once. Sequenced material: blood. The origin of the receptors is a man over 45 with Graves' hyperthyroidism. Each CDR3 is given without its conserved first and last residue. A D gene is named only where the DNA matches it firmly. A clone size is listed for some rows: how often the clone was seen (once, few, many), or a class if it is expanded.

v_call,d_call,clone_size,cdr3_aa
TRBV10-1,.,.,ASSDGGANNEQF
TRBV9,.,.,ASSVGEDRRTDTQY
TRBV18,TRBD1,few,ASSGGQLTEAF
TRBV7-9,.,many,ASSLGESGNQPQH
TRBV15,TRBD1,few,ATSRDDRGNQPQH
TRBV19,TRBD1,.,ASRPRDSGSYEQY
TRBV7-8,.,.,ASSQTGLLNEKLF
TRBV20-1,.,many,SARAIRSGLWGTQY
TRBV2,TRBD1,many,ASSDLGQGGEAF
TRBV9,.,few,ASSVATDMNTEAF
TRBV28,TRBD1,few,ASSGITGGSRPQH
TRBV2,.,many,ASTVLLGGELF
TRBV27,.,.,ASNAVELDTQY
TRBV15,.,.,ATSTGKDGGEQY
TRBV12-3/TRBV12-4,TRBD1,many,ASSLDRGSEQF
TRBV6-2/TRBV6-3,.,few,ASRTAGQLNTGELF
TRBV11-2,.,.,ASSQIGAGGHNYGYT
TRBV28,.,.,ASSLTGEGWGYT
TRBV20-1,.,.,SASQTVYEQY
TRBV2,TRBD1,many,ASSSTGGGETQY
TRBV20-1,.,.,SAREREGPSFTGELF
TRBV20-1,.,.,SQRGLETQY
TRBV28,TRBD1,many,ASSRDRVFGELF
TRBV28,.,many,ASSSVRDVGIEKLF
TRBV12-3/TRBV12-4,TRBD2,many,ASRVLAGVGTQY
TRBV12-3/TRBV12-4,TRBD1,many,ASRRTGDNQPQH
TRBV20-1,.,few,SASLTGRQETQY
TRBV13,.,many,ASSPIYGVKVNYGYT
TRBV11-2,.,many,ASSLEGLVLNTIY
TRBV7-9,.,many,ASSWIGDLGQETQY
TRBV9,.,.,ASSAQWYGYT
TRBV5-1,TRBD1,.,ANSLVPTGSNYGYT
TRBV20-1,TRBD2,.,SDGGAGGPSTDTQY
TRBV24-1,.,.,ATSEGTAQETQY
TRBV6-1,TRBD1,many,ASALTGTGYYEQY
TRBV6-2/TRBV6-3,.,many,ASSKTGQSYEQY
TRBV2,.,many,ASSPIYEQY
TRBV27,TRBD1,many,ASSKNDRAHEQY
TRBV7-2,.,many,ASSQRRDSTEAF
TRBV4-1,.,few,ASSPPGEVVGEKLF
TRBV2,.,few,ASSAQY
TRBV11-2,.,many,ASSPWVEAF
TRBV29-1,.,.,SAGTESTEAF
TRBV3-1,.,.,ASSQQAGPQPQH
TRBV6-1,TRBD1,many,ASGDPGQGDDEQY
TRBV13,.,many,AGSLRGAETQY
TRBV2,TRBD1,few,ASRGQGHSPLH
TRBV2,.,many,ASSAPNTEAF
TRBV10-3,.,few,AISDGLNTEAF
TRBV5-1,TRBD1,.,ASSPGGQGVIDEQY
TRBV3-1,.,few,ASSQDWTTYEQY
TRBV27,TRBD2,many,ASTSFGLGPYEQY